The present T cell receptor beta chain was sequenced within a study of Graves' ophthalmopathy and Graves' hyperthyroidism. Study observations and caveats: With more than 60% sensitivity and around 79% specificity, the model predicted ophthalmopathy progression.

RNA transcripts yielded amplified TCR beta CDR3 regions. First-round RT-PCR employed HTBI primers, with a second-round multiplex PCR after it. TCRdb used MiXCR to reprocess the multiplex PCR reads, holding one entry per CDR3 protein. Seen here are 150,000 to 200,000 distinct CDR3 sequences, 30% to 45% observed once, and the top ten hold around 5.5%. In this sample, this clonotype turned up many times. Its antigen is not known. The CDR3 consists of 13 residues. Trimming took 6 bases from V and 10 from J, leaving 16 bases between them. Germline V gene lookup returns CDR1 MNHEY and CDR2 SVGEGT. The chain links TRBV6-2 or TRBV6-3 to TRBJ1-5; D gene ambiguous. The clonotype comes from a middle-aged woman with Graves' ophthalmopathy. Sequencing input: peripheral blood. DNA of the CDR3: TGTGCCAGCAGCCGGATGATCGTGGCCCCCCAGCATTTT. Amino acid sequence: CASSRMIVAPQHF.